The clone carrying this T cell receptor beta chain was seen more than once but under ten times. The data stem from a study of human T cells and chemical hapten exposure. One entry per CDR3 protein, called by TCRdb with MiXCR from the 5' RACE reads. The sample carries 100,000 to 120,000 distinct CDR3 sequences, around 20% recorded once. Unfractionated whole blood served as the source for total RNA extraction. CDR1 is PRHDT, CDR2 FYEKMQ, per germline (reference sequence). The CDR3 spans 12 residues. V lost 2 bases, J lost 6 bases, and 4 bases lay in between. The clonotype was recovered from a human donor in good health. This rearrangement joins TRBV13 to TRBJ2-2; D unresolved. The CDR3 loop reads CASSLPPGELFF. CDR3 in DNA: TGTGCCAGCAGCTTACCCCCCGGGGAGCTGTTTTTT. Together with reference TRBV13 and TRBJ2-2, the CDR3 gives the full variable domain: AAGVIQSPRHLIKEKRETATLKCYPIPRHDTVYWYQQGPGQDPQFLISFYEKMQSDKGSIPDRFSAQQFSDYHSELNMSSLELGDSALYFCASSLPPGELFFGEGSRLTVL.